Included here is one T cell receptor beta chain sequence, with context. Other DNA sequences in the sample encode the same CDR3. These data come from a study of blood T cell repertoires in COVID-19. In the study overall: Collection of acute and convalescent COVID-19 samples took place in the United States, Italy and Spain.

Per the original data handling: Quantification of nucleated cells was approximated via reference gene primer amplification. Sequencing was performed with immunoSEQ multiplex PCR; in TCRdb, only in-frame clones are kept and a portion is missing. V and J calls and clone size are those listed in that table; D and trimming were worked out from the DNA. The sample yields approximately 280,000 clones, around 92% seen once. Self-reported history from a screening survey and questionnaire set each donor's cohort. The receptor comes from a woman aged 55-70 years who had recovered from COVID-19. The sequenced material came from PBMCs or T cells enriched from blood (not recorded which).

The CDR3 region is CASSLGLAGGADTQYF. The CDR3 DNA sequence: TGTGCCAGCAGCCTGGGACTAGCGGGAGGGGCAGATACGCAGTATTTT. The V and J genes are TRBV11-3 and TRBJ2-3; TRBD2 agrees at 16 bases. CDR1 is SGHNT and CDR2 is YENEEA in the germline V gene. This CDR3 spans 16 amino acids. Unmatched junction bases numbered 3, after V lost 5 bases and J lost 4 bases.